Presented here are 12 T cell receptor beta chains from one specimen sequenced in a study of shared clonotypes between healthy human individuals. Measured with immunoSEQ multiplex PCR; TCRdb has only the in-frame clones, and not every one. The table shows 300,000 to 400,000 clones, with 73% occurring only once. The sample was memory CD4+ T cells sorted from blood. The sample's subset: CD45RA-negative fraction. Every receptor here comes from a man younger than 40 in good health.

The J gene is TRBJ2-2, the V gene TRBV5-4, with TRBD1 matching 9 bases. The germline V gene has CDR1 SGHNT and CDR2 YYREEE (reference sequence). This CDR3 comprises 15 residues. Germline trimming cut 0 bases from V and 6 bases from J; bases unmatched to any gene: 3. In nucleotides, the CDR3 is TGTGCCAGCAGCTTGGCATGGACAGGGGCCGGGGAGCTGTTTTTT. This translates into CASSLAWTGAGELFF.

The chain combines TRBV6-1 with TRBJ2-7, with TRBD1 matching 9 bases. The CDR3 extends over 12 amino acids. Germline V gene data show CDR1 as MNHNS and CDR2 as SASEGT. The trim removed 9 bases at V and 2 bases at J, leaving 2 bases unmatched. CDR3 in DNA: TGTGCCAGTGGACAGGGGACCTACGAGCAGTACTTC. Translated: CASGQGTYEQYF.

The table lists this clone with a few counts. CDR3 sequence reads: CASSSSRGGYTF. The DNA of the CDR3 is TGTGCCAGCAGCTCCTCCCGTGGTGGCTACACCTTC. The chain combines TRBV13 with TRBJ1-2; D is ambiguous. V was clipped by 4 bases and J by 7 bases, with 10 bases between them. Germline-derived CDR1 and CDR2 are PRHDT and FYEKMQ (reference sequence). The CDR3 has 12 residues.

The chain employs TRBV19 and TRBJ2-6, with no clear D. The V end was cut by 5 bases, the J end by 0 bases, with 14 bases between. Germline V gene sequence: CDR1 LNHDA, CDR2 SQIVND (reference sequence). The CDR3 length is 17 residues. CDR3 in amino acids: CASSLWTSFSGANVLTF. CDR3 bases: TGTGCCAGTAGTCTTTGGACCTCTTTCTCTGGGGCCAACGTCCTGACTTTC. Together with reference TRBV19 and TRBJ2-6, the CDR3 gives the full variable domain: DGGITQSPKYLFRKEGQNVTLSCEQNLNHDAMYWYRQDPGQGLRLIYYSQIVNDFQKGDIAEGYSVSREKKESFPLTVTSAQKNPTAFYLCASSLWTSFSGANVLTFGAGSRLTVL.

V is TRBV5-1 and J is TRBJ2-1; no clear D. Trimming shortened V by 0 bases and J by 9 bases, and 10 bases separated the two germline ends. The CDR3 sequence is 13 residues long. Germline V lookup: CDR1 SGHRS, CDR2 YFSETQ. The CDR3 sequence: CASSLGEMGEQFF. As DNA, the CDR3 is TGCGCCAGCAGCTTGGGTGAGATGGGTGAGCAGTTCTTC.

With regard to this clone: The same CDR3 can be traced to other DNA sequences in this sample. This rearrangement joins TRBV9 to TRBJ2-7, with D perhaps TRBD2 (5 bases). This CDR3 region has 14 residues. Trimming took 0 bases from V and 1 from J, leaving 8 bases between them. In germline, CDR1 is SGDLS, CDR2 YYNGEE. The CDR3 DNA reads TGTGCCAGCAGCGTAGGCGGACTGTCCTACGAGCAGTACTTC. This encodes CASSVGGLSYEQYF.

This chain connects TRBV29-1 to TRBJ1-1; D is unresolved. The CDR3 runs 13 residues. Germline values: CDR1 SQVTM, CDR2 ANQGSEA. V was shortened by 4 bases and J by 2 bases, with 11 bases between the two germline ends. In nucleotides, the CDR3 is TGCAGCGTTGCATGGCAGCCTAACACTGAAGCTTTCTTT. Protein: CSVAWQPNTEAFF.

V gene TRBV6-4 combines with J gene TRBJ2-2; maybe TRBD1 (6 bases). This CDR3 spans 16 amino acids. From germline, CDR1 is MRHNA and CDR2 SNTAGT. Trimming took off 5 bases at V and 3 bases at J, with 16 bases between the two ends. The CDR3 region has the DNA TGTGCCAGCAGTCGTTCGTGGACAGATTACACCGGGGAGCTGTTTTTT. Protein sequence: CASSRSWTDYTGELFF.

The V and J genes are TRBV6-1 and TRBJ2-7, with TRBD2 matching 14 bases. The CDR3 length is 14 residues. Per germline, CDR1 MNHNS and CDR2 SASEGT. V lost 8 bases to trimming and J lost 5 bases; unmatched junction nucleotides: 5. CDR3: CASLPGLAGDEQYF. In DNA, the CDR3 is TGTGCCAGCCTTCCGGGACTAGCGGGAGACGAGCAGTACTTC.

The V and J genes are TRBV7-8 and TRBJ1-4; D is perhaps TRBD1 (5 bases). V lost 0 bases to trimming and J lost 5 bases, with 13 bases between them. The CDR3 totals 16 residues. Per the germline V gene, CDR1 is SGHVS and CDR2 is FQNEAQ. The CDR3 loop reads CASSLARAGWNEKLFF. The CDR3 bases are TGTGCCAGCAGCTTAGCGCGGGCAGGGTGGAATGAAAAACTGTTTTTT.

The V gene is TRBV5-6, the J gene TRBJ2-5, with D perhaps matching TRBD1 (5 bases). Germline V gene data show CDR1 as SGHDT and CDR2 as YYEEEE. Trimming took off 1 base at V and 2 bases at J, with 9 bases between the two ends. The CDR3 is made up of 14 amino acids. CDR3 protein: CASSLQGRQETQYF. The CDR3 DNA follows: TGTGCCAGCAGCTTGCAGGGCAGACAAGAGACCCAGTACTTC.

This clone has only a few counts. The chain is built from TRBV28 and TRBJ2-1, with D perhaps given as TRBD1 or TRBD2 (6 bases each). The V gene's germline CDR1 is MDHEN and CDR2 SYDVKM. V dropped 8 bases and J dropped 4 bases, with 15 bases sitting between them. CDR3 size: 14 residues. CDR3 amino acids: CASGGLGTYNEQFF. The DNA for the CDR3 is TGTGCCAGCGGGGGGCTCGGTACGTACAATGAGCAGTTCTTC.